This T cell receptor (beta chain) was sequenced during a study of blood T cells in healthy people across ages. Using a J-beta primer mix together with a sample-barcoded 5' primer, a second PCR was run for roughly 7 to 12 cycles. TCRdb reprocessed the 5' RACE reads with MiXCR, giving one entry per CDR3 protein. This table has around 600,000 distinct CDR3 sequences, less than 60% appearing once. Overall study results and limits: Long-lived donors had more naive CD4+ cells and higher diversity than aged donors.

Germline values: CDR1 MNHNY, CDR2 SVGAGI (reference sequence). Trimming shortened V by 0 bases and J by 1 base, and 17 bases separated the two germline ends. The CDR3 length is 18 residues. This clonotype was recorded at least ten times. Its antigen is not known. Sequenced: blood. V usage is TRBV6-6 and J usage is TRBJ2-3; a weak D match, TRBD2 (5 bases). This clonotype was obtained from an elderly man in good health. The DNA for the CDR3 is TGTGCCAGCAGTTACTCGCAGCGGAGCCCCCACCGCACAGATACGCAGTATTTT. This translates into CASSYSQRSPHRTDTQYF.